The clone carrying this T cell receptor beta chain was detected many times. Antigen: not known. This record belongs to a study of T cells in Graves' hyperthyroidism and ophthalmopathy. TCR beta CDR3 regions were amplified from RNA. The study used the HTBI primer set for a first-round RT-PCR of the TCR CDR3. MiXCR, run by TCRdb on the multiplex PCR reads, gives a single entry per CDR3 protein. The data show roughly 45,000 distinct CDR3 sequences, 45% to 50% seen once. The study's findings and limits: Blood shared most expanded thyroid clonotypes above 0.001.

Germline CDR1 is GTSNPN and CDR2 is SVGIG (reference sequence). Trimming took 4 bases from V and 0 from J; bases not matched to a gene: 3. The CDR3 is 13 amino acids. Graves' hyperthyroidism showing no ophthalmopathy progression within 18 months was considered stable. The chain is built from TRBV30 and TRBJ2-7; the match to TRBD1 covers 7 bases. Sequenced: peripheral blood or thyroid tissue (not recorded which). The receptor was isolated from a woman between 45 and 60 years old with Graves' hyperthyroidism. CDR3: CAWTGQDSYEQYF. CDR3 DNA sequence: TGTGCCTGGACCGGACAGGACTCCTACGAGCAGTACTTC.